A selection of T cell receptor beta chains follows, all from one sample in a study of shared clonotypes between healthy human individuals. Some clones are missing from TCRdb's copy, which holds only in-frame ones; the method was immunoSEQ multiplex PCR. Found here are 2 million to 2.5 million clones, approximately 94% of them singletons; the top ten hold 0.36%. Sequencing used naive CD4+ T cells from PBMCs. The receptors were sampled from a man between 18 and 35 years old in good health. Some clones in this sample may be carry-over from other donors' samples. Each CDR3 is given with its conserved first and last residue. The order of the fields is D gene, V gene, J gene, clone size, CDR3 protein, CDR3 DNA. The D gene is left open where the match is weak. Clone size appears in some rows only: once, few, many, or a class for an expanded clone.

>TRBD2|TRBV6-5|TRBJ2-2|.
CATRTGTSRTGELFF
TGTGCCACCAGAACCGGGACTAGCAGAACCGGGGAGCTGTTTTTT
>.|TRBV7-9|TRBJ1-5|few
CASSPEGQGRQPQHF
TGTGCCAGCAGCCCCGAGGGGCAGGGTCGCCAGCCCCAGCATTTT
>TRBD2|TRBV6-1|TRBJ2-7|.
CASSEWGGEQYF
TGTGCCAGCAGTGAATGGGGGGGGGAGCAGTACTTC
>TRBD2|TRBV4-1|TRBJ2-3|many
CASGPKREVADTQYF
TGCGCTTCCGGGCCAAAGCGGGAGGTGGCGGATACGCAGTATTTT
>.|TRBV28|TRBJ2-5|.
CASSSVEVETQYF
TGTGCCAGCAGTTCTGTTGAAGTAGAGACCCAGTACTTC
>TRBD1|TRBV30|TRBJ1-6|.
CAWSSGQGRNSPLHF
TGTGCCTGGAGTTCTGGACAGGGTAGAAATTCACCCCTCCACTTT
>.|TRBV5-1|TRBJ2-7|.
CASRLSGYAYEQYF
TGCGCCAGCAGACTGAGCGGGTACGCCTACGAGCAGTACTTC
>.|TRBV11-2|TRBJ2-3|.
CASSLVVGTDTQYF
TGTGCCAGCAGCTTAGTTGTGGGCACAGATACGCAGTATTTT
>TRBD1|TRBV28|TRBJ2-5|.
CAPYPRGHRETQYF
TGTGCCCCCTACCCCAGGGGGCACCGGGAGACCCAGTACTTC
>TRBD2|TRBV4-2|TRBJ2-1|.
CASSAPRPGLAGVFGNEQFF
TGTGCCAGCAGCGCTCCAAGACCGGGACTAGCGGGAGTCTTCGGCAATGAGCAGTTCTTC
>.|TRBV7-7|TRBJ2-2|once
CASSPGRGDTGELFF
TGTGCCAGCAGCCCTGGGAGGGGGGACACCGGGGAGCTGTTTTTT
>TRBD1|TRBV10-3|TRBJ1-2|once
CAIRSGTGASYGYTF
TGTGCCATCAGGTCCGGGACAGGGGCCAGCTATGGCTACACCTTC
>TRBD1|TRBV5-8|TRBJ2-3|.
CASSQTGADTQYF
TGTGCCAGCAGCCAAACAGGGGCCGATACGCAGTATTTT
>.|TRBV5-6|TRBJ2-1|.
CASSPEPDGPYNEQFF
TGTGCCAGCAGCCCCGAACCCGACGGTCCCTACAATGAGCAGTTCTTC
>TRBD1|TRBV18|TRBJ1-3|.
CASSPAQGAVAGNTIYF
TGTGCCAGCTCACCCGCCCAGGGGGCTGTGGCTGGAAACACCATATATTTT
>TRBD1|TRBV7-2|TRBJ1-5|.
CASSLTGQGRQPQHF
TGTGCCAGCTCCCTCACGGGACAGGGGCGTCAGCCCCAGCATTTT
>.|TRBV2|TRBJ2-7|.
CASSVPVRGTYEQYF
TGTGCCAGCAGTGTTCCGGTTCGTGGGACCTACGAGCAGTACTTC
>.|TRBV29-1|TRBJ2-3|.
CSAGQSTDTQYF
TGCAGCGCCGGACAGAGCACAGATACGCAGTATTTT
>.|TRBV5-4|TRBJ2-5|.
CASSPRLSETQYF
TGTGCCAGCAGCCCGAGGCTTTCGGAGACCCAGTACTTC
>.|TRBV10-3|TRBJ2-1|once
CAISTTLRAGYNEQFF
TGTGCCATCAGTACGACTTTGAGGGCAGGGTACAATGAGCAGTTCTTC
>.|TRBV2|TRBJ1-1|.
CATGGDLNTEAFF
TGTGCCACCGGAGGGGACTTGAACACTGAAGCTTTCTTT
>.|TRBV20-1|TRBJ2-2|.
CSARGLRELFF
TGCAGTGCTAGGGGACTTAGGGAGCTGTTTTTT
>TRBD2|TRBV27|TRBJ2-5|.
CASRKTSGRTETQYF
TGTGCCAGCCGAAAGACTAGCGGGAGGACTGAGACCCAGTACTTC
>.|TRBV10-3|TRBJ2-7|.
CAISESVDGTYEQYF
TGTGCCATCAGTGAGTCGGTTGATGGGACCTACGAGCAGTACTTC
>.|TRBV6-5|TRBJ1-2|.
CASSPGYAGYTF
TGTGCCAGCAGTCCCGGGTATGCAGGCTACACCTTC
>.|TRBV4-3|TRBJ1-5|.
CASSQDVRGLQPQHF
TGCGCCAGCAGCCAAGATGTACGGGGCCTTCAGCCCCAGCATTTT
>.|TRBV18|TRBJ2-3|.
CASSPIQTGSDTQYF
TGTGCCAGCTCACCGATCCAGACAGGATCAGATACGCAGTATTTT
>.|TRBV7-2|TRBJ1-2|.
CASSFTALYGYTF
TGTGCCAGCAGCTTTACAGCTCTCTATGGCTACACCTTC
>.|TRBV5-1|TRBJ1-1|.
CASSLGRTSTEAFF
TGCGCCAGCAGCTTGGGACGGACTTCCACTGAAGCTTTCTTT
>.|TRBV18|TRBJ2-6|.
CASSPSLRPSSGANVLTF
TGTGCCAGCTCACCATCCCTAAGACCCAGCTCTGGGGCCAACGTCCTGACTTTC
>TRBD1|TRBV4-3|TRBJ2-7|.
CASSLKQGAHEQYF
TGCGCCAGCAGCCTCAAGCAGGGGGCCCACGAGCAGTACTTC
>.|TRBV28|TRBJ1-2|.
CATQDGYGYTF
TGTGCCACCCAGGACGGGTATGGCTACACCTTC
>TRBD1|TRBV27|TRBJ1-1|.
CASSQMDRVGYTEAFF
TGTGCCAGCAGTCAAATGGACAGGGTTGGGTACACTGAAGCTTTCTTT
>.|TRBV28|TRBJ2-2|.
CASEPSGTLNTGELFF
TGTGCCAGCGAGCCATCCGGGACTTTGAACACCGGGGAGCTGTTTTTT
>.|TRBV6-1|TRBJ2-3|.
CASSWRASSTDTQYF
TGTGCCAGCAGTTGGCGGGCCTCTAGCACAGATACGCAGTATTTT
>TRBD1|TRBV11-3|TRBJ2-2|.
CASSFSGQGLGELFF
TGTGCCAGCAGCTTCAGTGGACAGGGGCTCGGGGAGCTGTTTTTT
>TRBD2|TRBV5-5|TRBJ2-5|.
CASSSFTPRTSGWLETQYF
TGTGCCAGCAGCTCTTTTACGCCCCGGACTAGCGGGTGGCTGGAGACCCAGTACTTC
>TRBD2|TRBV7-8|TRBJ2-5|.
CASSPRTSGRAETQYF
TGTGCCAGCAGCCCCAGAACTAGCGGGAGGGCCGAGACCCAGTACTTC
>TRBD1|TRBV20-1|TRBJ2-7|.
CSATTGDEQYF
TGCAGTGCTACGACAGGGGACGAGCAGTACTTC
>TRBD2|TRBV28|TRBJ2-5|.
CASSFKGSGTSSETQYF
TGTGCCAGCAGTTTTAAGGGGTCCGGGACTAGCTCAGAGACCCAGTACTTC